This T cell receptor beta chain originates from a study of memory CD4+ T cells and cytomegalovirus serostatus. Study-wide context: Donors were healthy Belgian adults, 9 or 10 CMV seropositive and roughly 25 seronegative.

In the authors' methods: Out-of-frame sequences were removed, leaving 2 million to 2.5 million distinct TCRbeta sequences. The protocol was immunoSEQ multiplex PCR, while the TCRdb copy is restricted to in-frame clones and leaves out a portion. That table gives V, J and clone size, and the DNA gave D and trimming. This sample has about 25,000 clones, with around 72% found just once. The sort gate was single viable CD3+CD4+CD8-CD45RO+ cells for memory CD4+ T cells. Serum IgG to CMV pp150, pp28, p38 and p52 defined serostatus. The CDR3 runs to 15 residues. In germline, CDR1 is LNHNV, CDR2 YYDKDF (reference sequence). V lost 0 bases and J lost 7; bases outside the gene matches: 6.

The chain carries TRBV15 and TRBJ1-5, with 7 bases fitting TRBD1. The clonotype comes from an adult in good health and CMV-seronegative. Sequencing used memory CD4+ T cells from blood. The DNA of the CDR3 is TGTGCCACCAGCAGAGACGCAGGGGGTCGACAGCCCCAGCATTTT. This translates into CATSRDAGGRQPQHF.